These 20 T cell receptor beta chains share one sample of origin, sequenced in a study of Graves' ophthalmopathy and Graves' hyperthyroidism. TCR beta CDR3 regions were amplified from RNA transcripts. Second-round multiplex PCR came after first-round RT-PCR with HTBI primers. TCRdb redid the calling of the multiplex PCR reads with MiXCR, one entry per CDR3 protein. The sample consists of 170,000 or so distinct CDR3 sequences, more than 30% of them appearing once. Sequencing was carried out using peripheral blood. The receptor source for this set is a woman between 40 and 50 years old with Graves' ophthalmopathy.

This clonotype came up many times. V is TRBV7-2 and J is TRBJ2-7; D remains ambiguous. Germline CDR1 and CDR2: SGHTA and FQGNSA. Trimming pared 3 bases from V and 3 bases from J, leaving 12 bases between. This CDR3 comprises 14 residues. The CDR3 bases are TGTGCCAGCAGCTTTCTCCCAGGATACTACGAGCAGTACTTC. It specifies CASSFLPGYYEQYF.

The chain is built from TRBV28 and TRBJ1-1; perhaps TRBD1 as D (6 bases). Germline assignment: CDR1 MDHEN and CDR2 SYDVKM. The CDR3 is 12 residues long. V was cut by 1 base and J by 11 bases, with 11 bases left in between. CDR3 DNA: TGTGCCAGCAGTTTATCGGGCAGGGGTGCTTTCTTT. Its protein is CASSLSGRGAFF.

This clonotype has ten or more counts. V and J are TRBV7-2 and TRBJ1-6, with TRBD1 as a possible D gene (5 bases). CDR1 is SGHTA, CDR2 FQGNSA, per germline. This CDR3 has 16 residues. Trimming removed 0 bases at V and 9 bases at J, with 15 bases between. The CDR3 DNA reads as TGTGCCAGCAGCTTAGCAGCTGCATCCAGGGCTTCACCCCTCCACTTT. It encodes CASSLAAASRASPLHF.

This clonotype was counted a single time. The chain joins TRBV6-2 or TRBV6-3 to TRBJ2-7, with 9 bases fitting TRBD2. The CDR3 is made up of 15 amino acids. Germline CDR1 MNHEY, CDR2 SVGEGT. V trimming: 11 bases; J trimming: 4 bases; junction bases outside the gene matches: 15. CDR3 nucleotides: TGTGCCGGCAAGATTCAAGGACTAGCGATTTACGAGCAGTACTTC. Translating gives CAGKIQGLAIYEQYF.

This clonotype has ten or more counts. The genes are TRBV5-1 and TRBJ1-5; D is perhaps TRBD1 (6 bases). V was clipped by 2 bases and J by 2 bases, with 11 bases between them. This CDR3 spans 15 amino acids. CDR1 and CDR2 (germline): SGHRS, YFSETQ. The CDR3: CASSLQGMGNQPQHF. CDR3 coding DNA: TGCGCCAGCAGCTTACAGGGTATGGGCAATCAGCCCCAGCATTTT.

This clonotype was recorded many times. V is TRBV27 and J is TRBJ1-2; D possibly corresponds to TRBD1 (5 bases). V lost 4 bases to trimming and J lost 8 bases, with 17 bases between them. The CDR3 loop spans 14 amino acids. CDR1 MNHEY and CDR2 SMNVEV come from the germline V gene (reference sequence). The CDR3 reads CASSSNRDRAGYTF. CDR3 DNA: TGTGCCAGCAGTTCAAATCGGGACCGCGCGGGCTACACCTTC.

The CDR3 loop is CASSHSNTEAFF. CDR3 coding DNA: TGTGCCAGCTCCCACTCGAACACTGAAGCTTTCTTT. The chain recombines TRBV12-3 or TRBV12-4 with TRBJ1-1; no clear D. Trimming shortened V by 8 bases and J by 1 base, and 8 bases separated the two germline ends. The CDR3 has 12 residues.

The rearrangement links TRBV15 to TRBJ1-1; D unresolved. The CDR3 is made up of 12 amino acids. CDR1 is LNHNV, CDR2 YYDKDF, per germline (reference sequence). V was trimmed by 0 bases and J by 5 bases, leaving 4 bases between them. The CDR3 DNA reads TGTGCCACCAGCAGAGATCTAACTGAAGCTTTCTTT. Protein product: CATSRDLTEAFF.

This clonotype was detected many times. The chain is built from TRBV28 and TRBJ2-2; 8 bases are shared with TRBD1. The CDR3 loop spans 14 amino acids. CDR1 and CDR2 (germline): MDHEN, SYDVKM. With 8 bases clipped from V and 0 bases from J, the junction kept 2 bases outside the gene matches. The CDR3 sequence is CASLGQANTGELFF. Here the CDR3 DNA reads TGTGCCAGCTTGGGACAGGCGAACACCGGGGAGCTGTTTTTT.

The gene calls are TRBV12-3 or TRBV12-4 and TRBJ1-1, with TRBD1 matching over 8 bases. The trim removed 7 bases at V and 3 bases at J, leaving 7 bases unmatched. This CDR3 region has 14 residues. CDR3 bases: TGTGCCAGCACCCTCCGCAGGGGGCACACTGAAGCTTTCTTT. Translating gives CASTLRRGHTEAFF.

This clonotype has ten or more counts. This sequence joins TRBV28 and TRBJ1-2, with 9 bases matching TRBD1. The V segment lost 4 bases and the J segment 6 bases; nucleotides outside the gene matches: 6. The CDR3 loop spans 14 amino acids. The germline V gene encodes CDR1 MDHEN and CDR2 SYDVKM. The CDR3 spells CASSSNRDRDGYTF. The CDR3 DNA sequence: TGTGCCAGCAGTTCCAACCGGGACAGGGATGGCTACACCTTC.

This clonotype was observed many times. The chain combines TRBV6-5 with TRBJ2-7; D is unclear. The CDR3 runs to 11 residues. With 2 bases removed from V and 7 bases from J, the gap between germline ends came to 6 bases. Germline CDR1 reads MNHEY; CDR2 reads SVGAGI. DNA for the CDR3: TGTGCCAGCAGTTACCTATTGGAGCAGTACTTC. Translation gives CASSYLLEQYF.

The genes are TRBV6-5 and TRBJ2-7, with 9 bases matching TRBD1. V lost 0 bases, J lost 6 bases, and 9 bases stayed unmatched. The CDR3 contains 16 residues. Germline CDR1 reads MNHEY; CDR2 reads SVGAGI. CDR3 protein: CASSYSIRPGQGEQYF. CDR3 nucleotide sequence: TGTGCCAGCAGTTACTCGATTAGGCCGGGACAGGGCGAGCAGTACTTC.

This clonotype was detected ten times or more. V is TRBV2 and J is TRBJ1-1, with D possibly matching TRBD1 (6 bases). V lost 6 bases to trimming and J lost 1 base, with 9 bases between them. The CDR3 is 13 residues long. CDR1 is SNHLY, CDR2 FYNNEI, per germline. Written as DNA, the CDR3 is TGTGCCAGCAGGGGACACGAGAACACTGAAGCTTTCTTT. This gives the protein CASRGHENTEAFF.

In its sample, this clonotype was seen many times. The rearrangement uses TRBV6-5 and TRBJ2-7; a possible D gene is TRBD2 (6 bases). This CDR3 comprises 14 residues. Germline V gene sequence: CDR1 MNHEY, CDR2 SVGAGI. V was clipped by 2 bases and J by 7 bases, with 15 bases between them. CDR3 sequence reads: CASSYRASDREQYF. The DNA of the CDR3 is TGTGCCAGCAGTTACCGGGCTAGCGATAGGGAGCAGTACTTC.

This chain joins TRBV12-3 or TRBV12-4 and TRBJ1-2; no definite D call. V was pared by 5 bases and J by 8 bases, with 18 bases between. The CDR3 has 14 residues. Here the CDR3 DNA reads TGTGCCAGCAGTCCCCCCCGGCAGAGAAGAGGCTACACCTTC. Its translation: CASSPPRQRRGYTF.

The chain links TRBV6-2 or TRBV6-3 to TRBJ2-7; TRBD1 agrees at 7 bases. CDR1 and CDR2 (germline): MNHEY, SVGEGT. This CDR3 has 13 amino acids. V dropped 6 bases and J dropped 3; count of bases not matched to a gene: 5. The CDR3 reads CASSTHRGYEQYF. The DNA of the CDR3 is TGTGCCAGCAGCACACACAGGGGCTACGAGCAGTACTTC.

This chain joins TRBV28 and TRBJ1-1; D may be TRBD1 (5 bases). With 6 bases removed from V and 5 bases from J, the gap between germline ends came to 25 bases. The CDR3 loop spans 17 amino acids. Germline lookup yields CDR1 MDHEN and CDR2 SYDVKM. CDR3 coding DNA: TGTGCCAGCAGCCGTACGTATAGCGGGAGAGGGGAAACTGAAGCTTTCTTT. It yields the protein CASSRTYSGRGETEAFF.

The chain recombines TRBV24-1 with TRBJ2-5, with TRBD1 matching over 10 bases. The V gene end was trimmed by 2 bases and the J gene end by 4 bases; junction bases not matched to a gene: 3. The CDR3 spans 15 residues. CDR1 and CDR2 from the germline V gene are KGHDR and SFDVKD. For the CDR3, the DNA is TGTGCCACCAGTGATTCCTGGGACAGGGGAGAGACCCAGTACTTC. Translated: CATSDSWDRGETQYF.

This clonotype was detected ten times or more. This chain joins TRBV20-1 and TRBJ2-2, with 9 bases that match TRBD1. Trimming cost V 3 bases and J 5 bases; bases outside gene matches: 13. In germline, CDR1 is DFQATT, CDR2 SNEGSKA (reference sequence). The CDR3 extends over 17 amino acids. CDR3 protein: CSARDQPGQGLTGELFF. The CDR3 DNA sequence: TGCAGTGCTAGGGATCAACCGGGACAGGGCCTTACCGGGGAGCTGTTTTTT.